This TCR beta chain was sequenced during a study of Tregs in tolerant kidney transplant recipients. Thawed PBMCs were FACS-sorted into unstimulated CD4+CD25+CD127- regulatory T cells, CD4+CD25- non-regulatory cells, CD4 and CD8 cells. Points from the study as a whole: No direct test of biological reproducibility was done here. Validation in larger populations is needed because few patients were studied. Tregs expanded with activated donor B cells seemed most donor-specific.

Data came from immunoSEQ multiplex PCR; TCRdb stores just in-frame clones and leaves some out. The sample records 80,000 to 90,000 clones, 90% to 95% being singletons. Concerning this clone itself: Its antigen is as yet unknown.

V lost 7 bases, J lost 0 bases, and 0 bases stayed unmatched. CDR1 MNHEY and CDR2 SMNVEV come from the germline V gene (reference sequence). The CDR3 has 13 amino acids. Sequenced material: CD8+ T cells from blood. The chain employs TRBV27 and TRBJ2-7; the match to TRBD2 covers 10 bases. This sequence originates from a human donor in good health. The CDR3 nucleotides are TGTGCCAGCACTAGCGGGAGCTCCTACGAGCAGTACTTC. This translates into CASTSGSSYEQYF.